Described below is a single TCR beta chain sequence and its context. A read error is possible here, since a much larger clone lies one base away. A second PCR, run for about 6 to 12 cycles, used a sample-barcoded 5' primer plus a J-beta primer mix. Using its own MiXCR run on the 5' RACE reads, TCRdb lists one record per CDR3 protein. The table has approximately 580,000 distinct CDR3 sequences, around 24% seen once. This sample was taken from a study of blood T cells in healthy people across ages. Caucasian, healthy and from Russia, the donors were aged between roughly 6 and 95. Total RNA extracted from each sample amounted to at least 6 micrograms. The V gene lost 3 bases and the J gene lost 5 bases, with 17 bases spanning the gap. CDR3 size: 16 residues. Germline CDR1 KGHDR, CDR2 SFDVKD. The same sample was also used in a study of T cells of mothers and their children. That source reports: Amplification in the second PCR used the M1S primer, which added sample barcodes and 2-4 random nucleotides. Compared with unrelated pairs, related mother-child pairs had slightly higher, non-significant overlap.

This receptor was obtained from a boy aged 10-17 years in good health. The rearrangement uses TRBV24-1 and TRBJ2-3, with D maybe TRBD2 (6 bases). Input material: blood. The CDR3 nucleotides read TGTGCCACCAGTGATCCCCCCGGGGGAAAGATAGATACGCAGTATTTT. This codes for CATSDPPGGKIDTQYF.